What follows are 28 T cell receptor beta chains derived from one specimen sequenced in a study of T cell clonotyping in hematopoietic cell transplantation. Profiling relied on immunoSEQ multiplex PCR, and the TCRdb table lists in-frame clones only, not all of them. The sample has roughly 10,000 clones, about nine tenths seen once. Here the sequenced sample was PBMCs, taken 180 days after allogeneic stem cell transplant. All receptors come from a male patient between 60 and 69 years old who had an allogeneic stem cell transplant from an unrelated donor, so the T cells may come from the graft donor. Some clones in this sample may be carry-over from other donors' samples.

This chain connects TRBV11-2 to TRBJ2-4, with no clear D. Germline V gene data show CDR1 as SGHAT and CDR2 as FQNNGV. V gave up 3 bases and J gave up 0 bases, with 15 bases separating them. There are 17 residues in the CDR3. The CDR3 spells CASSFGLRNLAKNIQYF. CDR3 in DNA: TGTGCCAGCAGCTTCGGCCTTAGGAACCTAGCCAAAAACATTCAGTACTTC.

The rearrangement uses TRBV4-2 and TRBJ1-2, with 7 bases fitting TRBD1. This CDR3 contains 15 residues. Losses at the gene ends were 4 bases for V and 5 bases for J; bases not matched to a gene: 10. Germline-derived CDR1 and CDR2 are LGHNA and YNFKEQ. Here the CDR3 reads CASSPFDREGYGYTF. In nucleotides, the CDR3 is TGTGCCAGCAGCCCCTTCGACAGGGAGGGTTATGGCTACACCTTC.

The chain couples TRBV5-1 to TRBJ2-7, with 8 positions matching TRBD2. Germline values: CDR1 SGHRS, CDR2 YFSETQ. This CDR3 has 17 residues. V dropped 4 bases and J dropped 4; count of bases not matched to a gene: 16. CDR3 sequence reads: CASSPLGIRRGAYEQYF. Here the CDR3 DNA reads TGCGCCAGCAGCCCCTTAGGTATCAGGCGGGGGGCTTACGAGCAGTACTTC. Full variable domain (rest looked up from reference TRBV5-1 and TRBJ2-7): KAGVTQTPRYLIKTRGQQVTLSCSPISGHRSVSWYQQTPGQGLQFLFEYFSETQRNKGNFPGRFSGRQFSNSRSEMNVSTLELGDSALYLCASSPLGIRRGAYEQYFGPGTRLTVT.

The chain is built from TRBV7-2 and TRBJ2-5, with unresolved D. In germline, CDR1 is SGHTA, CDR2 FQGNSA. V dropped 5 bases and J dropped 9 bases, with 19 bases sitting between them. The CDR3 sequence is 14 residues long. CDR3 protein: CASSPYGSTEAQYF. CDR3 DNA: TGTGCCAGCAGCCCTTATGGCTCCACGGAAGCCCAGTACTTC.

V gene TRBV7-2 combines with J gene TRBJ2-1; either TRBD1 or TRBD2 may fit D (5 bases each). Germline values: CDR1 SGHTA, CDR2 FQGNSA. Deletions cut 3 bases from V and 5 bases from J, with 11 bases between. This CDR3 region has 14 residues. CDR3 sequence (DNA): TGTGCCAGCAGCTTCCAAAGAGGGGACAATGAGCAGTTCTTC. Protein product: CASSFQRGDNEQFF.

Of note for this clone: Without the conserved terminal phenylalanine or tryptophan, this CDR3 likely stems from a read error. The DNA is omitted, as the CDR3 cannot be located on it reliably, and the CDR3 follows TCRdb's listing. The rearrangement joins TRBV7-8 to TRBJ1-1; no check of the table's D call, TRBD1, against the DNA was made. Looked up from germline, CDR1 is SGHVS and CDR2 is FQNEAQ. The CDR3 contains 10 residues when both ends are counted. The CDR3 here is CASSFHGWGP.

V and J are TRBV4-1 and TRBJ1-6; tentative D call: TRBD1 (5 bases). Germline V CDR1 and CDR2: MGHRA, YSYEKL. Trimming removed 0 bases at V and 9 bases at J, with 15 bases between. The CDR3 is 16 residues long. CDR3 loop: CASSQEGYMGVSPLHF. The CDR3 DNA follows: TGCGCCAGCAGCCAAGAAGGCTATATGGGGGTTTCACCCCTCCACTTT.

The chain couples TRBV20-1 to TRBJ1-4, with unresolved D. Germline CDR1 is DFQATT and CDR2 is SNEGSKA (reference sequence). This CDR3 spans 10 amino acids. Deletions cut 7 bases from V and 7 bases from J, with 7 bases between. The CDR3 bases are TGCAGTGTAAGGGTTGAAAAACTGTTTTTT. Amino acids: CSVRVEKLFF.

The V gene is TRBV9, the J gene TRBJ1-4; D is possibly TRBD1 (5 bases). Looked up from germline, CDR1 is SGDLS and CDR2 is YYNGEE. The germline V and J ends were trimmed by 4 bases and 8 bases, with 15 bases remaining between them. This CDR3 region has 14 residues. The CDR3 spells CASSPGRGREKLFF. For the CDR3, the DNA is TGTGCCAGCAGCCCAGGACGGGGGAGGGAAAAACTGTTTTTT.

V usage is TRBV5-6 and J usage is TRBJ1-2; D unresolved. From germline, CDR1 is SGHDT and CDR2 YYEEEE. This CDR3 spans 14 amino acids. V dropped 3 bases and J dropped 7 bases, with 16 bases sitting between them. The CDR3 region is CASSWSSEAAGYTF. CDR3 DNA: TGTGCCAGCAGCTGGAGCTCGGAGGCGGCTGGCTACACCTTC.

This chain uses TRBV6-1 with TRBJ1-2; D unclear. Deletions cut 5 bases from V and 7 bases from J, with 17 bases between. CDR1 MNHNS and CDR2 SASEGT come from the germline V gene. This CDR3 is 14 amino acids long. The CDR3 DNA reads TGTGCCAGCAGTAAGACCGGCCTGACCTTTGGCTACACCTTC. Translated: CASSKTGLTFGYTF.

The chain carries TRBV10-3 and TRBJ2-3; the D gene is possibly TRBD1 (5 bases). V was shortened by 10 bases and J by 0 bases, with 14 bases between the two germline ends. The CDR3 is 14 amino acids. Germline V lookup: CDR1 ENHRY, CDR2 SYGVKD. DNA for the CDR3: TGTGCCACCCAAACAGGAGCTAGCACAGATACGCAGTATTTT. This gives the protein CATQTGASTDTQYF.

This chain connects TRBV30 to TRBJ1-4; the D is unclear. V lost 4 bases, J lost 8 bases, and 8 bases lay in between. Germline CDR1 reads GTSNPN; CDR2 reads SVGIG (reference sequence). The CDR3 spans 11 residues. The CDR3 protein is CAWTLGEKLFF. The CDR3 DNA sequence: TGTGCCTGGACCCTGGGGGAAAAACTGTTTTTT.

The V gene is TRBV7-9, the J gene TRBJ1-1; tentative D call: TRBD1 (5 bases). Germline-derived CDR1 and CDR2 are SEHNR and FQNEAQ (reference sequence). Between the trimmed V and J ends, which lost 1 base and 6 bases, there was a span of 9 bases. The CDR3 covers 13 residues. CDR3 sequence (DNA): TGTGCCAGCAGCTTAGAACCGGGGCCTGAAGCTTTCTTT. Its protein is CASSLEPGPEAFF.

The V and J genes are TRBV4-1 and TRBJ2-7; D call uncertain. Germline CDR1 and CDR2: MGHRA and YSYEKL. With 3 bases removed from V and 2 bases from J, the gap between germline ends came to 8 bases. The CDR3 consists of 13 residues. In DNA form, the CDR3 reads TGCGCCAGCAGCCATCCTCTTGCCTACGAGCAGTACTTC. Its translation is CASSHPLAYEQYF.

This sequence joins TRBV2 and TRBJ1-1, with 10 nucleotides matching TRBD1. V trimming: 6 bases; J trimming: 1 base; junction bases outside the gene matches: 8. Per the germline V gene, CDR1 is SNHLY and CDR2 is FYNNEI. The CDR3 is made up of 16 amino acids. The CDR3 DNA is TGTGCCAGCAGCTACGACAGGGGGCGAGGGAACACTGAAGCTTTCTTT. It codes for CASSYDRGRGNTEAFF.

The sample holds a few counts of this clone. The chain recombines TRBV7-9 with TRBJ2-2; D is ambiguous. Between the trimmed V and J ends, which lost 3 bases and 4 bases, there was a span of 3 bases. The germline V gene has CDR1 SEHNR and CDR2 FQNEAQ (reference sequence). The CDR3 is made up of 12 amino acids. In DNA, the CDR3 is TGTGCCAGCAGCTTCGCCACCGGGGAGCTGTTTTTT. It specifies CASSFATGELFF.

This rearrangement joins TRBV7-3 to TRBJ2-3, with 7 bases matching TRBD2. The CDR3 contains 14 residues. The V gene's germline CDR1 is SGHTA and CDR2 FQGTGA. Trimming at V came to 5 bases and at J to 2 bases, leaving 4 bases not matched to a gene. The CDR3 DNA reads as TGTGCCAGCAGCCTCGGACTAGACACAGATACGCAGTATTTT. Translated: CASSLGLDTDTQYF.

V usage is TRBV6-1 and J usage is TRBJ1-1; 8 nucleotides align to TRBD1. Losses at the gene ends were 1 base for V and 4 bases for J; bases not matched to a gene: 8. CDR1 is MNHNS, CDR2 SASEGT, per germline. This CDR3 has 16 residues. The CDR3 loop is CASSEGTGIGGTEAFF. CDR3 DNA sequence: TGTGCCAGCAGTGAAGGGACAGGGATTGGGGGCACTGAAGCTTTCTTT.

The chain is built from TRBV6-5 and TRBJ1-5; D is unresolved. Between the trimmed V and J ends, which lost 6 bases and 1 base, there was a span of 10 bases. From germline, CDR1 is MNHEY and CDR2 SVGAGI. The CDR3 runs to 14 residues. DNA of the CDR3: TGTGCCAGCAGCCGCGGGGTAAGCAATCAGCCCCAGCATTTT. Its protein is CASSRGVSNQPQHF.

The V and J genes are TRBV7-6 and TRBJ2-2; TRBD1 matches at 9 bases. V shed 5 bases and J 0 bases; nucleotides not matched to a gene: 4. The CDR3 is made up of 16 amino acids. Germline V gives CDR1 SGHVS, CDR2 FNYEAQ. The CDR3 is CASSPRTGANTGELFF. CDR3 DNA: TGTGCCAGCAGCCCCCGGACAGGGGCGAACACCGGGGAGCTGTTTTTT.

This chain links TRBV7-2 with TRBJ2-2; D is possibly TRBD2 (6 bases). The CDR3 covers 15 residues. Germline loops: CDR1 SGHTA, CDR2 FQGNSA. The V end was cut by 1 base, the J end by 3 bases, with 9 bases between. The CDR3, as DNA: TGTGCCAGCAGCTTAGTGGAGGGGTACACCGGGGAGCTGTTTTTT. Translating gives CASSLVEGYTGELFF.

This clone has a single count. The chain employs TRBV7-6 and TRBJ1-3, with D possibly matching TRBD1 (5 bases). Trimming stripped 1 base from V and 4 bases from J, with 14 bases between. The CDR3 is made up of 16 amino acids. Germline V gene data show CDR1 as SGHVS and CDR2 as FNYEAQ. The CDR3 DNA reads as TGTGCCAGCAGCTTAGGAGGAAGGGGCGCCGGAAACACCATATATTTT. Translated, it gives CASSLGGRGAGNTIYF.

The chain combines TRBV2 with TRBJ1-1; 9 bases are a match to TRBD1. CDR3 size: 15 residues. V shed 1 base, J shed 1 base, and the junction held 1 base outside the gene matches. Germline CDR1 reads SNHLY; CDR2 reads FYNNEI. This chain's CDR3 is CASSEGGQGNTEAFF. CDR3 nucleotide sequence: TGTGCCAGCAGTGAAGGGGGACAGGGGAACACTGAAGCTTTCTTT.

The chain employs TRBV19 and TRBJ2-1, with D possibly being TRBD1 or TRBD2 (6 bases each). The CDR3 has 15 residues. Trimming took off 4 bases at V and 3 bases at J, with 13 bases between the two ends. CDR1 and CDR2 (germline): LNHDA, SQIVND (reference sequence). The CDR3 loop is CASSSRRGDYNEQFF. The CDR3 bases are TGTGCCAGTAGTAGCCGGAGGGGGGACTACAATGAGCAGTTCTTC.

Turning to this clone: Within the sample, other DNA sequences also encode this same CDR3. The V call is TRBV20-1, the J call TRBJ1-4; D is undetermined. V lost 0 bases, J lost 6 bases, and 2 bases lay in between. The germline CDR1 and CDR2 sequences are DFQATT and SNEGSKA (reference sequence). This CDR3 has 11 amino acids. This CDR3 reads CSARDDEKLFF. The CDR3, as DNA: TGCAGTGCTAGAGACGATGAAAAACTGTTTTTT.

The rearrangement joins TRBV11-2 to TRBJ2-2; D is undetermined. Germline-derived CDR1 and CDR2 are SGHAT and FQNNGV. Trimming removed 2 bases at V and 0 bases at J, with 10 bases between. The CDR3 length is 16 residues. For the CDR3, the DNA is TGTGCCAGCAGCTTATCTTCAGGAGCGAACACCGGGGAGCTGTTTTTT. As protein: CASSLSSGANTGELFF.

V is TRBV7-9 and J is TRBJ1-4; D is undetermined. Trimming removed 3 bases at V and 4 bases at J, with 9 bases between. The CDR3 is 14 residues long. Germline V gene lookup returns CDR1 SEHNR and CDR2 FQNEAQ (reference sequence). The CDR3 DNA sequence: TGTGCCAGCAGCTTTGGGCAGGATAATGAAAAACTGTTTTTT. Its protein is CASSFGQDNEKLFF.